This TCR beta chain was recorded in a study of beta chain features in type 1 diabetes. Averaging roughly 100 mL, one heparinised blood draw was given by each donor. Sorted CD4+ subsets: naive, central memory, regulatory, stem cell-like memory (CD45RO/CCR7/CD25/CD127/CD95/CD27 panel). Every sorted population was more than 95% pure. Of the isolated RNA, all was reverse transcribed, and so the sequenced material was expressed TCRB transcripts. Measured with immunoSEQ multiplex PCR; TCRdb has only the in-frame clones, and not every one. This sample yields roughly 180,000 clones, of which 10% to 15% are seen a single time; roughly 0.6% belongs to the top ten. The CDR3 extends over 14 amino acids. Trimming took 5 bases from V and 2 from J, leaving 12 bases between them. Germline CDR1 is GTSNPN and CDR2 is SVGIG (reference sequence). Overall study results and limits: Type 1 diabetes patients had TCRB CDR3s that were shorter (moderately but significantly so) in all four CD4+ subsets.

A note on this clone: Its antigen is not identified.

The J gene is TRBJ2-2, the V gene TRBV30; D gene unclear. Sequencing used central memory CD4+ T cells from blood. This clonotype was sampled from a woman younger than 35 in good health. The CDR3 nucleotides read TGTGCCTGGGCCAAATTGAGAAACACCGGGGAGCTGTTTTTT. Translated: CAWAKLRNTGELFF.